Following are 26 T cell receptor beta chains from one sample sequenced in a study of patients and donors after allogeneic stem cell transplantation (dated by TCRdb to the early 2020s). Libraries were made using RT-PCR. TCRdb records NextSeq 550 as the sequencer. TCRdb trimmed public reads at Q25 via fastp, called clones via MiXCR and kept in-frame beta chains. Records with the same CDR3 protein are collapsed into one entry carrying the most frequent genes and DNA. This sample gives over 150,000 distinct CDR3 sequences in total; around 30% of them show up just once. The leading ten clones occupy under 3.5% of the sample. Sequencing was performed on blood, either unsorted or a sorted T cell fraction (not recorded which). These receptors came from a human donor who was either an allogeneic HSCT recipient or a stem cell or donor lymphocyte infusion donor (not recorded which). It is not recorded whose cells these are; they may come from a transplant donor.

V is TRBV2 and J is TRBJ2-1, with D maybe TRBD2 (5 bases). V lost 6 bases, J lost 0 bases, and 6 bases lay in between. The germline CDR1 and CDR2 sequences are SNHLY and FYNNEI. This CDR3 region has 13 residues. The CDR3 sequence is CASRAASYNEQFF. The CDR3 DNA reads TGTGCCAGCAGAGCGGCCTCCTACAATGAGCAGTTCTTC.

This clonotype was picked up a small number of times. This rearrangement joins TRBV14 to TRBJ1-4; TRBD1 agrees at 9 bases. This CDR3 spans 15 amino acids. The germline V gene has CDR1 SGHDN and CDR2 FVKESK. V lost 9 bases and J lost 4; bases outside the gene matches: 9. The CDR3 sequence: CASLQGAEGNEKLFF. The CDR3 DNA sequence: TGTGCCAGTTTACAGGGGGCCGAGGGTAATGAAAAACTGTTTTTT. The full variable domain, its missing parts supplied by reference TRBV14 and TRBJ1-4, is EAGVTQFPSHSVIEKGQTVTLRCDPISGHDNLYWYRRVMGKEIKFLLHFVKESKQDESGMPNNRFLAERTGGTYSTLKVQPAELEDSGVYFCASLQGAEGNEKLFFGSGTQLSVL.

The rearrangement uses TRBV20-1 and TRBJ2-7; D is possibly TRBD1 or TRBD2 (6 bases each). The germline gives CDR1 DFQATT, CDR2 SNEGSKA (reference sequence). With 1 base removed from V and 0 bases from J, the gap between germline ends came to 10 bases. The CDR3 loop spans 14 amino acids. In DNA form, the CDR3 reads TGCAGTGCTAGAGTAGGGGGGAACTCCTACGAGCAGTACTTC. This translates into CSARVGGNSYEQYF.

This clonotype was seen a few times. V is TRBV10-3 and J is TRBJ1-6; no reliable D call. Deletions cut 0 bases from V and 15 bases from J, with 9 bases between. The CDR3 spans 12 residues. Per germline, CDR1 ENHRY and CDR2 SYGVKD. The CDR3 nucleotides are TGTGCCATCAGTGAGTCGGAGGTCCTCCTCCACTTT. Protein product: CAISESEVLLHF.

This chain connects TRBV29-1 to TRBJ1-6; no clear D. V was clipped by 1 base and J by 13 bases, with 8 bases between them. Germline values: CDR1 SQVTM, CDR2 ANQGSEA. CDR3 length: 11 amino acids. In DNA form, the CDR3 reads TGCAGCGTTGAAGGGCCGGGTCCCCTCCACTTT. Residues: CSVEGPGPLHF.

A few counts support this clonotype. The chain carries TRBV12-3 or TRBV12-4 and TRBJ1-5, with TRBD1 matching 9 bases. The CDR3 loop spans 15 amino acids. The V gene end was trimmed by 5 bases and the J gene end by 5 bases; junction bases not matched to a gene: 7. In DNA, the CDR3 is TGTGCCAGCAGTCCCTCCGGGACAGGGCATCAGCCCCAGCATTTT. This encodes CASSPSGTGHQPQHF.

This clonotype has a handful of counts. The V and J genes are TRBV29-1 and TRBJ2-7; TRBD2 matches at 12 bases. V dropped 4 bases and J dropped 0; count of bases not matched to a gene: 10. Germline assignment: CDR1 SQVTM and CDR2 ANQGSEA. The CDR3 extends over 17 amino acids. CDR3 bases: TGCAGCGTTGGGAAACCGGGACTAGCGGGCAGCTCCTACGAGCAGTACTTC. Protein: CSVGKPGLAGSSYEQYF.

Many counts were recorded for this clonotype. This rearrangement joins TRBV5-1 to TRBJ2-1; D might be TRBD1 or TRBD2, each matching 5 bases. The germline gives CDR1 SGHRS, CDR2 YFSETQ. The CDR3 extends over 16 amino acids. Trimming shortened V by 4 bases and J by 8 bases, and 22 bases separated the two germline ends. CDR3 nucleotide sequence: TGCGCCAGCAGCCAATTCTCCGGGACCCTGGGCGATGAGCAGTTCTTC. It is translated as CASSQFSGTLGDEQFF.

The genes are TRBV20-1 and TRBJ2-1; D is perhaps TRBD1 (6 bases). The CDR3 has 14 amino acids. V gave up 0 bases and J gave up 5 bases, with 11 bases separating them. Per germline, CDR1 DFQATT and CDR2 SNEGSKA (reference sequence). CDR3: CSARDATGNNEQFF. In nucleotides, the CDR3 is TGCAGTGCTAGAGATGCAACAGGGAACAATGAGCAGTTCTTC.

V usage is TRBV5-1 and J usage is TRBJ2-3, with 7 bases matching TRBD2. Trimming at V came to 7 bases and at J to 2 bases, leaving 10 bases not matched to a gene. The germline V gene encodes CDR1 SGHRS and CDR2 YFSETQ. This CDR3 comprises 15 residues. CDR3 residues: CASFNPLADTDTQYF. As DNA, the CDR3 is TGCGCCAGCTTCAACCCGCTAGCGGACACAGATACGCAGTATTTT.

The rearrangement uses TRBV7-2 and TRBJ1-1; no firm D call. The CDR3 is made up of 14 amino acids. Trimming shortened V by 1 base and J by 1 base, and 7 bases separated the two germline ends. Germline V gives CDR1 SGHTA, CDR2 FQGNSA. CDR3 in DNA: TGTGCCAGCAGCTTAGTATTCGGGAACACTGAAGCTTTCTTT. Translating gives CASSLVFGNTEAFF.

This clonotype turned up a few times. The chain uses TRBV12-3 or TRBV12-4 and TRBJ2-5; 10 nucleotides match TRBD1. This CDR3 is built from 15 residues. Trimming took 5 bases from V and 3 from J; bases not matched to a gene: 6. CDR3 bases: TGTGCCAGCAGTCTGGGACAGGGGAAGAAAGAGACCCAGTACTTC. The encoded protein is CASSLGQGKKETQYF.

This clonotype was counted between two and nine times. Here the CDR3 DNA reads TGCAGTGCTAGAGATCGTCTTTCACAGGGCGCATTCTTT. This gives the protein CSARDRLSQGAFF. The rearrangement joins TRBV20-1 to TRBJ1-1; D may be TRBD1 (6 bases). The CDR3 extends over 13 amino acids. The germline V and J ends were trimmed by 0 bases and 14 bases, with 19 bases remaining between them. From germline, CDR1 is DFQATT and CDR2 SNEGSKA (reference sequence).

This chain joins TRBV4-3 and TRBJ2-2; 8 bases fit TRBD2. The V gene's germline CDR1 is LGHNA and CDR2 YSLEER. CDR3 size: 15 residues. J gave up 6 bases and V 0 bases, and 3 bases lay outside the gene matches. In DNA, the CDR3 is TGCGCCAGCAGCCAAGAAGGAGCGGGAGCCGGGGAGCTGTTTTTT. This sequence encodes CASSQEGAGAGELFF.

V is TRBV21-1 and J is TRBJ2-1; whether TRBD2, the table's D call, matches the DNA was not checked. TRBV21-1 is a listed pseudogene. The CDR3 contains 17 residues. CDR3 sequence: CASSKEVGLAGIYEQFF. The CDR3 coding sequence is TGTGCCAGCAGCAAGGAGGTGGGACTAGCGGGAATCTATGAGCAGTTCTTC.

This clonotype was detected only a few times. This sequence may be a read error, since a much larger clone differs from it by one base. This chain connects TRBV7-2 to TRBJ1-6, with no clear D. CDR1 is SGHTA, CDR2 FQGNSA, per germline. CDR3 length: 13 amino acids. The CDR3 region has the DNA TGTGCCAGCTCGGTCTCCTATAATTCACCCCCCCACTTT. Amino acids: CASSVSYNSPPHF.

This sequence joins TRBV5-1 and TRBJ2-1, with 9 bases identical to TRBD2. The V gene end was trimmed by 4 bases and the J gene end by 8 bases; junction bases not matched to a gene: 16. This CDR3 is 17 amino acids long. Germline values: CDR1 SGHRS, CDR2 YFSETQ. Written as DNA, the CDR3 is TGCGCCAGCAGCCTACCGAGGCCCCCGCGGGAGGGCGATGAGCAGTTCTTC. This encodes CASSLPRPPREGDEQFF.

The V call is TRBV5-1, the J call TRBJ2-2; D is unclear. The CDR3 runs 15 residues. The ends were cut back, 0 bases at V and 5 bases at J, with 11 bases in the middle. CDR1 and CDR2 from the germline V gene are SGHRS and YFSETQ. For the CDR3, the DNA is TGCGCCAGCAGCTTGGCTGCGATTGTGACCGGGGAGCTGTTTTTT. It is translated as CASSLAAIVTGELFF.

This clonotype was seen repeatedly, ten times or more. This CDR3 reads CAMAQGDRYGYTF. The CDR3 DNA reads as TGTGCCATGGCCCAGGGGGATCGCTATGGCTACACCTTC. The rearrangement uses TRBV10-3 and TRBJ1-2; 7 nucleotides align to TRBD1. V shed 9 bases, J shed 4 bases, and the junction held 8 bases outside the gene matches. Germline V gene sequence: CDR1 ENHRY, CDR2 SYGVKD. The CDR3 has 13 amino acids.

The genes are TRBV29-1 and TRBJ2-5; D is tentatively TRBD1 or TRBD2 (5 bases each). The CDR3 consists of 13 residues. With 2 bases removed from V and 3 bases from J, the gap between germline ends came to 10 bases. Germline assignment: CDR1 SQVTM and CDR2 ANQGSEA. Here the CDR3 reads CSVEPRGEETQYF. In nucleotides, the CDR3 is TGCAGCGTTGAACCCCGAGGGGAAGAGACCCAGTACTTC.

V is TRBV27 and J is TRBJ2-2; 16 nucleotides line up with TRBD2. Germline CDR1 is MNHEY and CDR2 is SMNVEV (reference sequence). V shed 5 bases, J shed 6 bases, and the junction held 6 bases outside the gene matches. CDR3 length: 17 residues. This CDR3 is CASSPGTSGRAAGELFF. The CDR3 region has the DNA TGTGCCAGCAGTCCCGGGACTAGCGGGAGGGCCGCCGGGGAGCTGTTTTTT.

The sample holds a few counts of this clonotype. The CDR3 loop is CASSDRDEKQPQHF. The DNA of the CDR3 is TGTGCCAGCAGCGACAGGGATGAAAAACAGCCCCAGCATTTT. V gene TRBV7-6 combines with J gene TRBJ1-5; 7 positions agree with TRBD1. Germline assignment: CDR1 SGHVS and CDR2 FNYEAQ. The CDR3 is made up of 14 amino acids. Trimming took 5 bases from V and 7 from J; bases not matched to a gene: 8.

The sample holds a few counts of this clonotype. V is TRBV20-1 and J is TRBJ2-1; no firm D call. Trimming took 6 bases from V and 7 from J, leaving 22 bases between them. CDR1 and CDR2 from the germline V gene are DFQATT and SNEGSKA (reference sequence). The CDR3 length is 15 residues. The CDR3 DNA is TGCAGTGCCCATTCCGGCCTCGACCTAGGTAATGAGCAGTTCTTC. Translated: CSAHSGLDLGNEQFF.

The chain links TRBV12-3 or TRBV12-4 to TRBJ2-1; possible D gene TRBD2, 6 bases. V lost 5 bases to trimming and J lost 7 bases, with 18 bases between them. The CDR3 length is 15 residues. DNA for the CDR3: TGTGCCAGCAGTAATGTCCCGGGACTGGCAAATGAGCAGTTCTTC. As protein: CASSNVPGLANEQFF.

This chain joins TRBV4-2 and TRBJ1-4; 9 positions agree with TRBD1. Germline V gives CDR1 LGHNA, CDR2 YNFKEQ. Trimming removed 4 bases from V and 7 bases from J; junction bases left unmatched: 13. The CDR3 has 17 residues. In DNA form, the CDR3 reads TGTGCCAGCAGCCCGGGACAGGGTCTCGACTCGTCTGAAAAACTGTTTTTT. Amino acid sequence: CASSPGQGLDSSEKLFF.

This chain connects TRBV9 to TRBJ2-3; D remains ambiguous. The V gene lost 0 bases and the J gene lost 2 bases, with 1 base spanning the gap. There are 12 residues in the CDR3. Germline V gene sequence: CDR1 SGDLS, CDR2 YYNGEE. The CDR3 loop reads CASSVVTDTQYF. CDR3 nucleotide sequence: TGTGCCAGCAGCGTAGTCACAGATACGCAGTATTTT.